This note documents a single T cell receptor (beta chain) sequence. This entry is derived from a study of blood T cell repertoires in COVID-19. The germline gives CDR1 SGHTA, CDR2 FQGTGA. The CDR3 runs to 16 residues. V lost 0 bases, J lost 0 bases, and 2 bases stayed unmatched. Authors' analysis steps: Counts of nucleated cells, estimated from reference gene primer amplification, were obtained. Clones were read by immunoSEQ multiplex PCR, and TCRdb kept only the in-frame ones, dropping some. V and J calls and clone size are as listed in that table; D and trimming were resolved from the DNA. The sample contains 150,000 to 200,000 clones, around 82% of which appear only once.

V usage is TRBV7-3 and J usage is TRBJ2-1, with 7 bases fitting TRBD2. The sequenced material came from peripheral blood. This receptor was identified in a human donor with acute or convalescent COVID-19. The donor label of this sample is uncertain. CDR3 sequence: CASSLTGGSSYNEQFF. The CDR3 nucleotides read TGTGCCAGCAGCTTAACGGGCGGGAGCTCCTACAATGAGCAGTTCTTC. Full variable domain (rest looked up from reference TRBV7-3 and TRBJ2-1): GAGVSQTPSNKVTEKGKYVELRCDPISGHTALYWYRQSLGQGPEFLIYFQGTGAADDSGLPNDRFFAVRPEGSVSTLKIQRTERGDSAVYLCASSLTGGSSYNEQFFGPGTRLTVL.